This T cell receptor (beta chain) was documented in a study of blood T cells in healthy people across ages (dated by TCRdb to about 2015). A note on the overall study: In model experiments, template switching captured about one uniquely barcoded TCR beta cDNA molecule for every two T cells. To avoid experimental bias, donors of different ages were randomly spread across the sequencing lanes. Donors were grouped into four age groups: young (average approximately 16 years), middle-aged (approximately 41), aged (62) and long-lived (just over 80). For two donors (one aged 18 to 30 and one aged 80 or older), the study analyzed two additional independent replicas of 1 million unique cDNA reads from the same blood draw. The study measured age-related changes in TCR beta repertoire diversity using deep sequencing normalized with unique cDNA molecular identifiers. General study outcomes and caveats: Because donor CMV infection status was unknown, age-related changes in expanded clonotypes were potentially confounded. Estimates of total diversity based on one million sequenced T cells were considered lower bounds and underestimates. Observed TCR beta diversity per million T cells fell roughly linearly with age, and a significant reduction was already apparent by age around 44. There was a strong correlation between observed TCR beta diversity and the percentage of naive T cells measured by flow cytometry. Since profiling was done on bulk unsorted PBMCs, naive and antigen-experienced compartments could not be conclusively compared. The long-lived group showed more naive CD4+ T cells, fewer expanded clones and increased TCR diversity than the aged group, suggesting age selection.

Including cysteine and phenylalanine, the CDR3 has 14 amino acids. Here the CDR3 DNA is all that survives: 42 bases in frame from base 1. The germline V gene provides CDR1 SGHTA and CDR2 FQGNSA. The junction shows trimming of 6 bases on V and 13 bases on J, and the gene matches do not reach 11 bases of it. As concerns this clonotype: Its antigen has not been determined. Base qualities are not at hand, and no much larger clone is one base apart.

The protocol used for the library was 5' RACE. For sequencing, an Illumina HiSeq 2500 was employed. A second PCR of roughly 6 to 11 cycles was run with a J-beta primer mix and a sample-barcoded 5' primer. A unique molecular identifier was introduced onto each TCR beta cDNA molecule by a template-switch 5' adaptor carrying 12 random nucleotides. At least 2.5 million CDR3-containing paired-end reads were obtained from each sample. The Mint cDNA synthesis kit, primed by a TRBC-specific oligonucleotide, was used to synthesize first-strand cDNA from all RNA. After uracil-DNA glycosylase treatment, a first 18-cycle PCR used universal primers M1SS and BC2_uni_R on all cDNA. Regarding the original processing steps: Normalization of each sample was performed by random selection of 1 million high-quality reads, each carrying a distinct molecular identifier. Reads sharing molecular identifiers were discarded rather than binned into consensus sequences. MiTCR, run with a Q25 quality threshold and the strictest error-elimination algorithm, handled CDR3 identification, clonotype clustering and error correction. Lower-bound total TCR beta diversity was estimated with a nonparametric unseen species model using Euler transformation. TCRdb trimmed the raw reads at Q25, called clones with MiXCR and kept productive beta chains. Merged by CDR3 protein, the rows form single entries marked with the most common genes and DNA. The V and J calls and clone size are TCRdb's, not the authors'. The table for this sample lists about 1.8 million distinct CDR3 sequences; roughly 49% of them were counted only once. Together, the top ten hold 2.1% of the sample.

The donors were roughly 40 Caucasian individuals from Russia, aged 6 to 90 years, who were systemically healthy. Each donor gave around 9 milliliters of peripheral blood, collected into EDTA-treated Vacutainer tubes. PBMCs were isolated by Ficoll-Paque density-gradient centrifugation, with at least 6.5 million obtained per sample. Trizol reagent was used to extract total RNA from the PBMCs, yielding at least 5 micrograms per sample. For every donor, flow cytometry on a PBMC aliquot measured the percentage of naive CD45RAhigh/CD27high T cells. This clonotype was obtained from a middle-aged woman in good health. Here the chain combines TRBV7-2 and TRBJ2-4; the central 11 bases match TRBD1. Material for sequencing was blood. The CDR3 here reads CASRGTGGFYGQYF. The nucleotides read TGTGCCAGCAGGGGGACAGGGGGTTTCTACGGGCAGTACTTC.